Listed below are T cell receptor beta chains from one sample, sequenced in a study of T cells in Graves' hyperthyroidism and ophthalmopathy. TCRdb fed the multiplex PCR reads into MiXCR, producing one record per CDR3 protein. The profile shows some 350,000 distinct CDR3 sequences, about 18% of them singletons. The sequenced material came from blood. The receptor source for this set is a young woman with Graves' hyperthyroidism. The CDR3 runs from the conserved cysteine through the conserved F or W. A D gene is named only where the DNA matches it firmly. Clone size is not always given. Where it is, it says once, few, many or a class for expanded clones.

d_call: -
j_call: TRBJ2-2
clone_size: -
v_call: TRBV6-4
cdr3_nt: TGTGCCAGCAGTCAGGGGGGGCCGGACACCGGGGAGCTGTTTTTT
cdr3_aa: CASSQGGPDTGELFF

d_call: -
j_call: TRBJ1-1
clone_size: many
v_call: TRBV20-1
cdr3_nt: TGCAGTGCCGGGAGGGGCACTGAAGCTTTCTTT
cdr3_aa: CSAGRGTEAFF

d_call: -
j_call: TRBJ2-7
clone_size: many
v_call: TRBV2
cdr3_nt: TGTGCCAGCAGGGAACGCCCTACCAACTACGAGCAGTACTTC
cdr3_aa: CASRERPTNYEQYF

d_call: -
j_call: TRBJ2-7
clone_size: many
v_call: TRBV2
cdr3_nt: TGTGCCAGCAGTGAAGCACCGGGACCGATCTACGAGCAGTACTTC
cdr3_aa: CASSEAPGPIYEQYF

d_call: -
j_call: TRBJ1-2
clone_size: -
v_call: TRBV19
cdr3_nt: TGTGCCAGTACCCCCATTTTCCGGGGCGATGGCTACACCTTC
cdr3_aa: CASTPIFRGDGYTF

d_call: TRBD1
j_call: TRBJ2-7
clone_size: -
v_call: TRBV20-1
cdr3_nt: TGCAGTGCTAGCGATCTGTTTAGGACAGGGGCCTACGAGCAGTACTTC
cdr3_aa: CSASDLFRTGAYEQYF

d_call: TRBD1
j_call: TRBJ1-4
clone_size: many
v_call: TRBV28
cdr3_nt: TGTGCCAGCAGTTCGTGGACAGGGGGCTACAGAACTAATGAAAAACTGTTTTTT
cdr3_aa: CASSSWTGGYRTNEKLFF

d_call: -
j_call: TRBJ2-7
clone_size: many
v_call: TRBV7-2
cdr3_nt: TGTGCCAGCAGACTCGACCCCCAGGTGTTCTACGAGCAGTACTTC
cdr3_aa: CASRLDPQVFYEQYF

d_call: -
j_call: TRBJ1-1
clone_size: many
v_call: TRBV13
cdr3_nt: TGTGCCAGCAGCTTATATTGGGTGAACACTGAAGCTTTCTTT
cdr3_aa: CASSLYWVNTEAFF

d_call: -
j_call: TRBJ1-2
clone_size: many
v_call: TRBV29-1
cdr3_nt: TGCAGCGCCCCCCACAGGGATTATGGCTACACCTTC
cdr3_aa: CSAPHRDYGYTF

d_call: TRBD2
j_call: TRBJ2-1
clone_size: -
v_call: TRBV24-1
cdr3_nt: TGTGCCACCAGTGATTTTAGCGGGGGGTCTCGGAATGAGCAGTTCTTC
cdr3_aa: CATSDFSGGSRNEQFF

d_call: -
j_call: TRBJ1-1
clone_size: many
v_call: TRBV5-5
cdr3_nt: TGTGCCAGCAGCCCTATGAGGGGTGGTACTGAAGCTTTCTTT
cdr3_aa: CASSPMRGGTEAFF

d_call: -
j_call: TRBJ2-4
clone_size: -
v_call: TRBV30
cdr3_nt: TGTGCCTGGAGTGTTCCCCTCTCTCGCGACTCTAGGATTCAGTACTTC
cdr3_aa: CAWSVPLSRDSRIQYF

d_call: -
j_call: TRBJ1-1
clone_size: many
v_call: TRBV30
cdr3_nt: TGTGCCTGCAAGAAGGGACGGCTGAACACTGAAGCTTTCTTT
cdr3_aa: CACKKGRLNTEAFF

d_call: -
j_call: TRBJ1-1
clone_size: few
v_call: TRBV2
cdr3_nt: -
cdr3_aa: CASSDFGNAEAFF

d_call: -
j_call: TRBJ1-1
clone_size: many
v_call: TRBV11-2
cdr3_nt: TGTGCCAGCAGCCCCGAACGGGAGAACACTGAAGCTTTCTTT
cdr3_aa: CASSPERENTEAFF

d_call: -
j_call: TRBJ1-1
clone_size: -
v_call: TRBV12-3/TRBV12-4
cdr3_nt: TGTGCTAGCAGTTTGAGTCTGAGTGAAGCTTTCTTT
cdr3_aa: CASSLSLSEAFF

d_call: -
j_call: TRBJ2-5
clone_size: many
v_call: TRBV11-2
cdr3_nt: TGTGCCAGCAGCTTCAGGGGATACCAAGAGACCCAGTACTTC
cdr3_aa: CASSFRGYQETQYF

d_call: -
j_call: TRBJ1-5
clone_size: -
v_call: TRBV28
cdr3_nt: TGTGCCAGCAGTTTGATACCAAATCAGCCCCAGCATTTT
cdr3_aa: CASSLIPNQPQHF

d_call: -
j_call: TRBJ1-2
clone_size: many
v_call: TRBV7-9
cdr3_nt: TGTGCCAGCAGCCCAAGGGTACCGAATCAAGGCTACACCTTC
cdr3_aa: CASSPRVPNQGYTF

d_call: TRBD2
j_call: TRBJ2-5
clone_size: -
v_call: TRBV5-1
cdr3_nt: TGCGCCAGCACCTTTGAGACTAGCGGTTCGACCCAGTACTTC
cdr3_aa: CASTFETSGSTQYF

d_call: TRBD2
j_call: TRBJ2-7
clone_size: many
v_call: TRBV5-1
cdr3_nt: TGCGCCAGCAGCTTACTAGCGGAGAACTACGAGCAGTACTTC
cdr3_aa: CASSLLAENYEQYF

d_call: TRBD1
j_call: TRBJ1-3
clone_size: many
v_call: TRBV6-1
cdr3_nt: TGTGCCAGCAGAACAGGGGGTGGTGGAAACACCATATATTTT
cdr3_aa: CASRTGGGGNTIYF

d_call: -
j_call: TRBJ2-7
clone_size: many
v_call: TRBV9
cdr3_nt: TGTGCCAGCAGCGTATCCGGAGTACCGGCCTACGAGCAGTACTTC
cdr3_aa: CASSVSGVPAYEQYF

d_call: TRBD1
j_call: TRBJ1-2
clone_size: few
v_call: TRBV4-1
cdr3_nt: TGCGCCAGCAGCCAAGGCCGACAGGGGCTGGTGGGAGGCTACACCTTC
cdr3_aa: CASSQGRQGLVGGYTF

d_call: TRBD1
j_call: TRBJ1-3
clone_size: -
v_call: TRBV11-1
cdr3_nt: TGTGCCAGCAGCACTCCGACAGGGACGGGAAACACCATATATTTT
cdr3_aa: CASSTPTGTGNTIYF

d_call: -
j_call: TRBJ1-1
clone_size: many
v_call: TRBV11-1
cdr3_nt: TGTGCCAGCAGACCCCTCAGGGTTACGACTGAAGCTTTCTTT
cdr3_aa: CASRPLRVTTEAFF

d_call: TRBD2
j_call: TRBJ2-4
clone_size: -
v_call: TRBV7-2
cdr3_nt: TGTGCCAGCAGCCCCAAGACTAGCGGGGTGGCCAAAAACATTCAGTACTTC
cdr3_aa: CASSPKTSGVAKNIQYF

d_call: -
j_call: TRBJ2-7
clone_size: many
v_call: TRBV3-1
cdr3_nt: TGTGCCAGCAGCCGGGTAGCCTACGAGCAGTACTTC
cdr3_aa: CASSRVAYEQYF

d_call: TRBD1
j_call: TRBJ1-5
clone_size: many
v_call: TRBV6-1
cdr3_nt: TGTGCCAGCAGCTTCACAGGGGCTGGCAATCAGCCCCAGCATTTT
cdr3_aa: CASSFTGAGNQPQHF

d_call: -
j_call: TRBJ1-6
clone_size: few
v_call: TRBV28
cdr3_nt: TGTGCCAGCAGCCCGGACACACCGCGCTCCTATAATTCACCCCTCCACTTT
cdr3_aa: CASSPDTPRSYNSPLHF

d_call: -
j_call: TRBJ2-4
clone_size: many
v_call: TRBV20-1
cdr3_nt: TGCAGTGCCCTCCTAGGGCTCGAAAACATTCAGTACTTC
cdr3_aa: CSALLGLENIQYF

d_call: -
j_call: TRBJ2-7
clone_size: many
v_call: TRBV5-1
cdr3_nt: TGCGCCAGCAGCCTGACCTCCGGGGACCACGAGCAGTACTTC
cdr3_aa: CASSLTSGDHEQYF

d_call: -
j_call: TRBJ1-1
clone_size: many
v_call: TRBV29-1
cdr3_nt: TGCAGCGTTGGGGAGGGGAAGACTGAAGCTTTCTTT
cdr3_aa: CSVGEGKTEAFF

d_call: TRBD1
j_call: TRBJ1-1
clone_size: many
v_call: TRBV12-3/TRBV12-4
cdr3_nt: TGTGCCAGCAGTTTCCCCCGTGACAGGGGCAGGGACACTGAAGCTTTCTTT
cdr3_aa: CASSFPRDRGRDTEAFF

d_call: -
j_call: TRBJ2-7
clone_size: -
v_call: TRBV2
cdr3_nt: TGTGCCAGCAGTTCCTACGACGAGCAGTACTTC
cdr3_aa: CASSSYDEQYF

d_call: TRBD1
j_call: TRBJ2-7
clone_size: many
v_call: TRBV6-1
cdr3_nt: TGTGCCAGCAGTAAACAGGGGGCCGCCTACGAGCAGTACTTC
cdr3_aa: CASSKQGAAYEQYF

d_call: TRBD2
j_call: TRBJ2-7
clone_size: few
v_call: TRBV27
cdr3_nt: TGTGCCAGCAGTTTAGCAGCGGGAGGTTTCTACGAGCAGTACTTC
cdr3_aa: CASSLAAGGFYEQYF

d_call: TRBD2
j_call: TRBJ2-7
clone_size: -
v_call: TRBV28
cdr3_nt: TGTGCCAGCAGAATCACTAGCGGGAGAAACTACGAGCAGTACTTC
cdr3_aa: CASRITSGRNYEQYF

d_call: -
j_call: TRBJ2-5
clone_size: few
v_call: TRBV20-1
cdr3_nt: TGCAGTGCTAGAGATCGGGGACTTCAAGAGACCCAGTACTTC
cdr3_aa: CSARDRGLQETQYF

d_call: -
j_call: TRBJ1-1
clone_size: -
v_call: TRBV19
cdr3_nt: TGTGCCAGTAGTATAGGAAATAAGAACACTGAAGCTTTCTTT
cdr3_aa: CASSIGNKNTEAFF

d_call: -
j_call: TRBJ1-1
clone_size: many
v_call: TRBV30
cdr3_nt: TGTGCCTGGAGTCTCGGACTGATGAACACTGAAGCTTTCTTT
cdr3_aa: CAWSLGLMNTEAFF

d_call: TRBD1
j_call: TRBJ2-7
clone_size: -
v_call: TRBV6-1
cdr3_nt: TGTGCCAGCAGCCCAGGGGACAGATCCTACGAGCAGTACTTC
cdr3_aa: CASSPGDRSYEQYF

d_call: -
j_call: TRBJ2-7
clone_size: many
v_call: TRBV15
cdr3_nt: TGTGCCACCAGCAGAGACCCCCCCTCCGAGCAGTACTTC
cdr3_aa: CATSRDPPSEQYF

d_call: -
j_call: TRBJ1-1
clone_size: many
v_call: TRBV15
cdr3_nt: TGTGCCACCAGCAGAGATCGGGGAGCTGAAGCTTTCTTT
cdr3_aa: CATSRDRGAEAFF

d_call: TRBD1
j_call: TRBJ1-5
clone_size: many
v_call: TRBV4-2
cdr3_nt: TGTGCCAGCAGCCGAGGGGCCCCTGGGGACAGCCAGCCCCAGCATTTT
cdr3_aa: CASSRGAPGDSQPQHF

d_call: -
j_call: TRBJ1-3
clone_size: many
v_call: TRBV10-3
cdr3_nt: TGTGCCATCAGTGGACAGAAGGCTGGAAACACCATATATTTT
cdr3_aa: CAISGQKAGNTIYF

d_call: TRBD1
j_call: TRBJ1-5
clone_size: many
v_call: TRBV13
cdr3_nt: TGTGCCAGCAGCGCCATAAACAGGGGGATCCAGCCCCAGCATTTT
cdr3_aa: CASSAINRGIQPQHF

d_call: -
j_call: TRBJ1-5
clone_size: many
v_call: TRBV12-3/TRBV12-4
cdr3_nt: TGTGCCAGCAGGGGGGGAGGGGATCAGCCCCAGCATTTT
cdr3_aa: CASRGGGDQPQHF

d_call: -
j_call: TRBJ1-2
clone_size: many
v_call: TRBV12-3/TRBV12-4
cdr3_nt: TGTGCCAGCAGTTTCGGACAGAGAGCTAACTATGGCTACACCTTC
cdr3_aa: CASSFGQRANYGYTF

d_call: TRBD1
j_call: TRBJ1-2
clone_size: -
v_call: TRBV7-8
cdr3_nt: TGTGCCAGCAGCTTAGCAGACAGGGTCCCCCTCGGCTACACCTTC
cdr3_aa: CASSLADRVPLGYTF